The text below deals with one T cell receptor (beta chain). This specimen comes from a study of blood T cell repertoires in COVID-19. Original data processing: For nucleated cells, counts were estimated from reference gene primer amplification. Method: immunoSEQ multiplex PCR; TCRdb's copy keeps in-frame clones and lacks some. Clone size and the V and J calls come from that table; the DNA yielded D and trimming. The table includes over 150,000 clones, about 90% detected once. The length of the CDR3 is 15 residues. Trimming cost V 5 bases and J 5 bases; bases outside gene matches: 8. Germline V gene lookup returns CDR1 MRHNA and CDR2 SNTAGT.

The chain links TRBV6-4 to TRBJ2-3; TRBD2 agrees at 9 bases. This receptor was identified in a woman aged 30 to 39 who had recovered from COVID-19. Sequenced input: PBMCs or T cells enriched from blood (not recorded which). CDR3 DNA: TGTGCCAGCAGTCTAGAGCGGGGGGCCGGAGATACGCAGTATTTT. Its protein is CASSLERGAGDTQYF.